The sequence of this T cell receptor beta chain was determined in a study of shared clonotypes between healthy human individuals. As for the study in general: There were three CD4 naive, three CD4 memory, two CD8 naive and one CD8 memory plates per donor. Findings and limits, study-wide: Donor scarcity curtailed the genetic and exposure-history diversity represented herein.

The repertoire was sequenced with immunoSEQ multiplex PCR; TCRdb's copy has only in-frame clones and lacks some. The top ten clones hold under 0.25% of a sample with roughly 810,000 clones, 96% of them seen once. The germline CDR1 and CDR2 sequences are SEHNR and FQNEAQ (reference sequence). Trimming removed 7 bases from V and 6 bases from J; junction bases left unmatched: 12. This CDR3 is 15 amino acids long. Naive-designated CD8 cells lacked CD45RO, were positively enriched for CCR7, and omitted terminally differentiated effector memory CD45RA+ cells. On this clone: Its matching antigen is unknown.

The V gene is TRBV7-9, the J gene TRBJ2-1; 7 positions match TRBD2. This clonotype was obtained from a young man in good health. The material sequenced was naive CD8+ T cells sorted from blood. CDR3: CASTQGRAGLNEQFF. CDR3 sequence (DNA): TGTGCCAGCACCCAAGGGAGGGCCGGCCTCAATGAGCAGTTCTTC.